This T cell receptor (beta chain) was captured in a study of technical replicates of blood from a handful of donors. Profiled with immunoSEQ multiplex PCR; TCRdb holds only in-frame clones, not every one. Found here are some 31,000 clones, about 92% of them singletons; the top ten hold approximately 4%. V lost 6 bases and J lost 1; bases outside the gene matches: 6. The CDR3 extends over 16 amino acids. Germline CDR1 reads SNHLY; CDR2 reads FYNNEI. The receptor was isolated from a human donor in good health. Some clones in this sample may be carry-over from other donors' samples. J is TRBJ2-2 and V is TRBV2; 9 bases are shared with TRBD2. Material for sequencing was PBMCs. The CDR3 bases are TGTGCCAGCAGCACGATAGCGGGAGAGAACACCGGGGAGCTGTTTTTT. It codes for CASSTIAGENTGELFF.